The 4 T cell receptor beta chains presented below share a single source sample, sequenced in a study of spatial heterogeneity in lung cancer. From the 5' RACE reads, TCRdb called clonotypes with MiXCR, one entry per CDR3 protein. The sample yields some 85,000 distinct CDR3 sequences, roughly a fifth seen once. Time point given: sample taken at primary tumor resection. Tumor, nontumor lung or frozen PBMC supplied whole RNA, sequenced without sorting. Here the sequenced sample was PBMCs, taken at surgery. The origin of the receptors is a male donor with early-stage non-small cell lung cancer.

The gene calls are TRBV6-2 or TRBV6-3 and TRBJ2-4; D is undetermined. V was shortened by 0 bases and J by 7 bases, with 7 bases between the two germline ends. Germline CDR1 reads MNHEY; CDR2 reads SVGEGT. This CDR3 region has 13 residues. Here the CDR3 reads CASSYSNGNIQYF. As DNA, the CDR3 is TGTGCCAGCAGTTACTCGAACGGGAACATTCAGTACTTC.

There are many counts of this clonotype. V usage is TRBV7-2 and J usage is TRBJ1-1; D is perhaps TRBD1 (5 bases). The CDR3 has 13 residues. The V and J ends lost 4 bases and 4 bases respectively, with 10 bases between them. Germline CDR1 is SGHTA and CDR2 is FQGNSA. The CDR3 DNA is TGTGCCAGCAGCTCCGGGACCCGCACTGAAGCTTTCTTT. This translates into CASSSGTRTEAFF.

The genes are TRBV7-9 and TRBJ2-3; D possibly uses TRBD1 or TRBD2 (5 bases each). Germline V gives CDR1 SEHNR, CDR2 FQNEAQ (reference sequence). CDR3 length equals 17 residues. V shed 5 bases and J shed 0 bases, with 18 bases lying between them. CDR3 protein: CASSPGWDGLSTDTQYF. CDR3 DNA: TGTGCCAGCAGCCCCGGGTGGGACGGCCTCAGCACAGATACGCAGTATTTT.

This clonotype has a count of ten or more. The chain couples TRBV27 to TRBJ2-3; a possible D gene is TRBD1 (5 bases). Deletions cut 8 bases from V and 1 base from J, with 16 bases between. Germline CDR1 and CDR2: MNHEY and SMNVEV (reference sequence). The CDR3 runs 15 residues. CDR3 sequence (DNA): TGTGCCAGCTCGGGCAGGGCAGTTCGCACAGATACGCAGTATTTT. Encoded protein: CASSGRAVRTDTQYF.